This T cell receptor (beta chain) was sequenced in a study of blood T cell repertoires in COVID-19. Study-wide background: From the United States, Italy and Spain came samples of acute and convalescent COVID-19. T cells, B-cell-depleted T cells, or PBMCs provided the cDNA or gDNA that served as material.

As originally analysed: Nucleated cell counts were estimated from reference gene primer amplification. This table comes from immunoSEQ multiplex PCR, and its TCRdb copy is limited to in-frame clones, with some not included. That table supplies the V and J calls and clone size; D and trimming were determined from the DNA. The table records 300,000 to 350,000 clones, about 93% of them present only once. Trimming took off 1 base at V and 3 bases at J, with 12 bases between the two ends. CDR1 and CDR2 from the germline V gene are MGHRA and YSYEKL. The CDR3 is 15 residues long. What was sequenced was peripheral blood. The V and J genes are TRBV4-1 and TRBJ1-2; a weak D match, TRBD1 (6 bases). The TCR was taken from a woman between 25 and 40 years old with COVID-19, enrolled during active disease. Written as DNA, the CDR3 is TGCGCCAGCAGCCAAGTCCCAGGGGCGGACTATGGCTACACCTTC. Translating gives CASSQVPGADYGYTF.